This TCR beta chain was recorded in a study of blood T cell repertoires in COVID-19. As for the study in general: COVID-19 samples collected from the United States, Italy and Spain covered acute and convalescent phases. The cDNA or gDNA used as material had been derived from T cells, B-cell-depleted T cells, or PBMCs.

Sequenced by immunoSEQ multiplex PCR; TCRdb stores in-frame clones only, minus some. The sample records about 420,000 clones, roughly 90% being singletons. This TCR was recovered from a man younger than 30 with COVID-19, enrolled during active disease. The specimen was peripheral blood.

CDR3 nucleotide sequence: TGTGCCAGCAGCTTAGGGGTTAGCGGGGGGTCCCTCTCCTACGAGCAGTACTTC. As protein: CASSLGVSGGSLSYEQYF. The V and J genes are TRBV7-8 and TRBJ2-7; 10 bases are a match to TRBD2. J was trimmed by 0 bases and V by 1 base; bases with no gene match: 9. There are 18 residues in the CDR3. The germline V gene has CDR1 SGHVS and CDR2 FQNEAQ. Using reference TRBV7-8 and TRBJ2-7 for the parts outside the CDR3, the full variable domain is GAGVSQSPRYKVAKRGQDVALRCDPISGHVSLFWYQQALGQGPEFLTYFQNEAQLDKSGLPSDRFFAERPEGSVSTLKIQRTQQEDSAVYLCASSLGVSGGSLSYEQYFGPGTRLTVT.